One and the same sample provided the 27 T cell receptor beta chains below, sequenced in a study of blood T cell repertoires in COVID-19. Libraries were prepared by immunoSEQ multiplex PCR; TCRdb keeps only in-frame clonotypes and omits some of them. The sample carries approximately 140,000 clones, 70% to 80% recorded once. Material for sequencing was peripheral blood. These receptor sequences come from a man in his fifties or sixties with acute or convalescent COVID-19.

The V call is TRBV29-1, the J call TRBJ2-4, with D unresolved. CDR1 and CDR2 (germline): SQVTM, ANQGSEA. Trimming took 6 bases from V and 0 from J, leaving 6 bases between them. This CDR3 comprises 12 residues. The CDR3 DNA reads as TGCAGCGTGTCCTTAGCCAAAAACATTCAGTACTTC. Its translation is CSVSLAKNIQYF. Together with reference TRBV29-1 and TRBJ2-4, the CDR3 gives the full variable domain: SAVISQKPSRDICQRGTSLTIQCQVDSQVTMMFWYRQQPGQSLTLIATANQGSEATYESGFVIDKFPISRPNLTFSTLTVSNMSPEDSSIYLCSVSLAKNIQYFGAGTRLSVL.

The V call is TRBV28, the J call TRBJ1-2, with TRBD1 matching over 7 bases. Germline trimming cut 5 bases from V and 4 bases from J; bases unmatched to any gene: 7. The V gene's germline CDR1 is MDHEN and CDR2 SYDVKM. CDR3 length equals 14 residues. This CDR3 is CASSATAGGYGYTF. As DNA, the CDR3 is TGTGCCAGCAGTGCCACTGCAGGGGGCTATGGCTACACCTTC.

The chain links TRBV5-4 to TRBJ1-6, with a tentative D call TRBD1 (5 bases). The germline CDR1 and CDR2 sequences are SGHNT and YYREEE (reference sequence). The CDR3 totals 16 residues. V lost 0 bases and J lost 8, with 15 bases in between. The CDR3 nucleotides read TGTGCCAGCAGCTTGGGTGGTGGGGCCGGGTATTCACCCCTCCACTTT. Amino acid sequence: CASSLGGGAGYSPLHF.

Notes on this clone: A read error may account for a junction end that differs from germline. The CDR3 spells CASSEGTVGSF. The DNA for the CDR3 is TGTGCCAGCAGTGAAGGGACAGTAGGGTCATTT. This chain joins TRBV6-1 and TRBJ1-1, with a weak D call TRBD1 (6 bases). CDR1 MNHNS and CDR2 SASEGT come from the germline V gene. The CDR3 runs 11 residues.

The rearrangement links TRBV29-1 to TRBJ1-2, with unresolved D. The CDR3 spans 13 residues. Germline assignment: CDR1 SQVTM and CDR2 ANQGSEA. Trimming took 2 bases from V and 4 from J, leaving 11 bases between them. CDR3 amino acids: CSVESLGRYGYTF. CDR3 nucleotides: TGCAGCGTTGAATCTCTGGGCCGCTATGGCTACACCTTC.

The rearrangement joins TRBV12-3 or TRBV12-4 to TRBJ1-2; D uncertain. The CDR3 is made up of 13 amino acids. Deletions cut 8 bases from V and 3 bases from J, with 13 bases between. The CDR3 protein is CASGPMGDYGYTF. For the CDR3, the DNA is TGTGCCAGCGGCCCGATGGGCGACTATGGCTACACCTTC.

The chain uses TRBV19 and TRBJ1-2; TRBD1 matches at 7 bases. The J segment lost 7 bases and the V segment lost 6 bases, leaving 11 bases of the junction unmatched. The CDR3 runs 14 residues. Germline values: CDR1 LNHDA, CDR2 SQIVND (reference sequence). The CDR3 sequence is CASSSKTGRSGYTF. CDR3 DNA sequence: TGTGCCAGTAGCTCAAAGACAGGGAGGAGTGGCTACACCTTC. Full variable domain (missing parts from reference TRBV19 and TRBJ1-2): DGGITQSPKYLFRKEGQNVTLSCEQNLNHDAMYWYRQDPGQGLRLIYYSQIVNDFQKGDIAEGYSVSREKKESFPLTVTSAQKNPTAFYLCASSSKTGRSGYTFGSGTRLTVV.

This clone turned up a few times. The chain employs TRBV7-2 and TRBJ2-7, with D possibly TRBD2 on 7 matching bases. This CDR3 is 15 amino acids long. CDR1 SGHTA and CDR2 FQGNSA come from the germline V gene. The V end was cut by 1 base, the J end by 2 bases, with 12 bases between. CDR3: CASSLGGGSPYEQYF. The CDR3 DNA reads as TGTGCCAGCAGCTTAGGGGGGGGCAGTCCCTACGAGCAGTACTTC. The full variable domain, its missing parts supplied by reference TRBV7-2 and TRBJ2-7, is GAGVSQSPSNKVTEKGKDVELRCDPISGHTALYWYRQSLGQGLEFLIYFQGNSAPDKSGLPSDRFSAERTGGSVSTLTIQRTQQEDSAVYLCASSLGGGSPYEQYFGPGTRLTVT.

The rearrangement joins TRBV7-3 to TRBJ2-3, with D perhaps TRBD1 (5 bases). V lost 2 bases and J lost 1, with 10 bases in between. The CDR3 has 15 amino acids. Looked up from germline, CDR1 is SGHTA and CDR2 is FQGTGA. The CDR3 DNA is TGTGCCAGCAGCTTAGGGGTAGGGGGCACAGATACGCAGTATTTT. Translation gives CASSLGVGGTDTQYF. Using reference TRBV7-3 and TRBJ2-3 for the parts outside the CDR3, the full variable domain is GAGVSQTPSNKVTEKGKYVELRCDPISGHTALYWYRQSLGQGPEFLIYFQGTGAADDSGLPNDRFFAVRPEGSVSTLKIQRTERGDSAVYLCASSLGVGGTDTQYFGPGTRLTVL.

The rearrangement joins TRBV6-5 to TRBJ1-2; 7 bases match TRBD1. Trimming removed 7 bases from V and 2 bases from J; junction bases left unmatched: 7. This CDR3 is 14 amino acids long. The V gene's germline CDR1 is MNHEY and CDR2 SVGAGI. CDR3 amino acids: CASTRQGLNYGYTF. The CDR3 DNA follows: TGTGCCAGCACCCGACAGGGTTTGAACTATGGCTACACCTTC.

The chain recombines TRBV28 with TRBJ1-1; D is possibly TRBD1 (5 bases). Germline loops: CDR1 MDHEN, CDR2 SYDVKM. The V end was cut by 3 bases, the J end by 3 bases, with 11 bases between. The CDR3 spans 14 residues. CDR3 amino acids: CASSFGAVDTEAFF. Here the CDR3 DNA reads TGTGCCAGCAGTTTTGGGGCTGTGGACACTGAAGCTTTCTTT.

V and J are TRBV27 and TRBJ1-2, with a weak D call TRBD1 (5 bases). Germline CDR1 is MNHEY and CDR2 is SMNVEV (reference sequence). CDR3 length: 14 amino acids. V lost 3 bases and J lost 0, with 8 bases in between. CDR3 coding DNA: TGTGCCAGCAGTTTCAGGGCTGCTAACTATGGCTACACCTTC. Translated, it gives CASSFRAANYGYTF.

The chain has TRBV3-1 (or the pseudogene TRBV3-2) and TRBJ1-1; 7 bases line up with TRBD1. The CDR3 is made up of 12 amino acids. Trimming cost V 4 bases and J 14 bases; bases outside gene matches: 10. In germline, CDR1 is LGHDT, CDR2 YNNKEL (reference sequence). CDR3 region: CASSLVGTERFF. The CDR3 nucleotides read TGTGCCAGCAGCCTCGTCGGGACAGAACGGTTCTTT.

The chain employs TRBV4-2 and TRBJ2-4; TRBD1 might be the D (6 bases). Trimming cost V 1 base and J 4 bases, with 11 bases left between them. Germline lookup yields CDR1 LGHNA and CDR2 YNFKEQ. CDR3 size: 15 residues. CDR3 in amino acids: CASSQGGQGKNIQYF. The CDR3 DNA follows: TGTGCCAGCAGCCAAGGCGGGCAGGGGAAAAACATTCAGTACTTC.

The chain links TRBV11-2 to TRBJ2-2; perhaps TRBD2 as D (5 bases). The CDR3 totals 16 residues. CDR1 and CDR2 from the germline V gene are SGHAT and FQNNGV. V was shortened by 1 base and J by 4 bases, with 13 bases between the two germline ends. The CDR3 DNA reads TGTGCCAGCAGCTTAGGGGGAAACCGGGGCACCGGGGAGCTGTTTTTT. This translates into CASSLGGNRGTGELFF.

The chain combines TRBV3-1 (or the pseudogene TRBV3-2) with TRBJ1-1; possibly TRBD1 for D (5 bases). The CDR3 sequence is 13 residues long. Germline CDR1 and CDR2: LGHDT and YNNKEL (reference sequence). V lost 4 bases and J 4 bases, leaving 10 bases between the germline ends. The DNA for the CDR3 is TGTGCCAGCAGCCCCCGCGGGGGCACTGAAGCTTTCTTT. Residues: CASSPRGGTEAFF.

This clone was seen only a few times. This sample includes further DNA sequences coding for the same CDR3. This chain uses TRBV6-2 or TRBV6-3 with TRBJ2-7; 7 bases map to TRBD1. J gave up 0 bases and V 6 bases, and 2 bases lay outside the gene matches. CDR1 MNHEY and CDR2 SVGEGT come from the germline V gene. The CDR3 is 13 residues long. The CDR3 sequence: CASSWDSSYEQYF. The CDR3, as DNA: TGTGCCAGCAGCTGGGACAGCTCCTACGAGCAGTACTTC.

The chain uses TRBV7-9 and TRBJ2-2; TRBD1 agrees at 7 bases. The germline gives CDR1 SEHNR, CDR2 FQNEAQ (reference sequence). This CDR3 comprises 16 residues. Losses at the gene ends were 1 base for V and 1 base for J; bases not matched to a gene: 3. CDR3 DNA: TGTGCCAGCAGCTTAGATGGGACAGTGAACACCGGGGAGCTGTTTTTT. This codes for CASSLDGTVNTGELFF.

The chain carries TRBV4-3 and TRBJ1-3, with TRBD1 matching over 10 bases. J was trimmed by 6 bases and V by 4 bases; bases with no gene match: 12. The germline gives CDR1 LGHNA, CDR2 YSLEER. The CDR3 has 17 residues. CDR3 nucleotides: TGCGCCAGCAGCCCTCCCGGGGGGACAGGGGCCGAAAACACCATATATTTT. Translation: CASSPPGGTGAENTIYF.

The rearrangement uses TRBV2 and TRBJ1-5, with 7 nucleotides matching TRBD1. This CDR3 spans 14 amino acids. Germline CDR1 reads SNHLY; CDR2 reads FYNNEI. V shed 6 bases, J shed 10 bases, and the junction held 12 bases outside the gene matches. The CDR3 DNA is TGTGCCAGCAGGGACGGACAGGCCTTTGGCCCCCAGCATTTT. Translation gives CASRDGQAFGPQHF.

The chain uses TRBV28 and TRBJ1-5, with 8 nucleotides matching TRBD1. The CDR3 runs 15 residues. Germline V lookup: CDR1 MDHEN, CDR2 SYDVKM. The J segment lost 6 bases and the V segment lost 2 bases, leaving 6 bases of the junction unmatched. The CDR3 nucleotides read TGTGCCAGCAGTTTACCCGGACAGGGAGGTCAGCCCCAGCATTTT. This translates into CASSLPGQGGQPQHF. The variable domain in full, completed from reference TRBV28 and TRBJ1-5, reads DVKVTQSSRYLVKRTGEKVFLECVQDMDHENMFWYRQDPGLGLRLIYFSYDVKMKEKGDIPEGYSVSREKKERFSLILESASTNQTSMYLCASSLPGQGGQPQHFGDGTRLSIL.

The chain couples TRBV15 to TRBJ2-7, with 8 bases identical to TRBD2. This CDR3 contains 18 residues. The J segment lost 3 bases and the V segment lost 4 bases, leaving 17 bases of the junction unmatched. Germline CDR1 is LNHNV and CDR2 is YYDKDF (reference sequence). The CDR3 reads CATSIDIGRAGEYYEQYF. DNA of the CDR3: TGTGCCACCAGCATAGACATAGGTAGAGCGGGAGAATACTACGAGCAGTACTTC.

V is TRBV2 and J is TRBJ2-6; 8 bases align to TRBD2. There are 15 residues in the CDR3. The trim removed 5 bases at V and 2 bases at J, leaving 2 bases unmatched. Germline V lookup: CDR1 SNHLY, CDR2 FYNNEI. The CDR3 spells CASSSGGAGANVLTF. As DNA, the CDR3 is TGTGCCAGCAGTTCCGGGGGGGCTGGGGCCAACGTCCTGACTTTC.

With regard to this clone: A read error may account for a junction end that differs from germline. The chain combines TRBV7-7 with TRBJ2-2, with 12 bases lining up with TRBD2. The CDR3 contains 15 residues. Germline values: CDR1 SSHAT, CDR2 FNYEAQ (reference sequence). The CDR3 loop reads CASSSSGRGTGELFF. In DNA, the CDR3 is TGTGCTAGCAGCTCTAGCGGGAGGGGTACCGGGGAGCTGTTTTTT.

The chain carries TRBV3-1 (or the pseudogene TRBV3-2) and TRBJ1-1; D uncertain. The CDR3 totals 12 residues. Looked up from germline, CDR1 is LGHDT and CDR2 is YNNKEL (reference sequence). Trimming took off 2 bases at V and 5 bases at J, with 6 bases between the two ends. This CDR3 reads CASSQIGTEAFF. The CDR3 DNA reads TGTGCCAGCAGCCAAATCGGGACTGAAGCTTTCTTT.

DNA of the CDR3: TGCGCCAGCAGCGTGACAGGGGAGTCCTACGAGCAGTACTTC. Encoded protein: CASSVTGESYEQYF. This rearrangement joins TRBV5-1 to TRBJ2-7, with TRBD1 matching 8 bases. The trim removed 4 bases at V and 1 base at J, leaving 4 bases unmatched. The germline gives CDR1 SGHRS, CDR2 YFSETQ. The CDR3 spans 14 residues.

The rearrangement uses TRBV5-1 and TRBJ1-2; 9 bases line up with TRBD1. The CDR3 covers 12 residues. The V and J ends lost 5 bases and 9 bases, in that order; junction bases with no gene match: 5. Germline CDR1 and CDR2: SGHRS and YFSETQ. The CDR3 region is CASRQDRGSYTF. CDR3 bases: TGCGCCAGCAGACAAGACAGGGGGAGCTACACCTTC.